This T cell receptor (beta chain) was sequenced for a study of cytomegalovirus exposure and HLA in healthy donors. Study-wide points: Per published reports, the classifier diagnosed cytomegalovirus status with high specificity and sensitivity.

Profiling relied on immunoSEQ multiplex PCR, and the TCRdb table lists in-frame clones only, not all of them. The data hold about 170,000 clones, with around 96% observed a single time. To note about this clone: Its matching antigen is unknown. In the same sample, other DNA sequences code for this CDR3.

Trimming shortened V by 1 base and J by 1 base, and 8 bases separated the two germline ends. This CDR3 region has 14 residues. Looked up from germline, CDR1 is SGHRS and CDR2 is YFSETQ. The donors were part of the validation cohort, which consisted of 120 subjects and was separate from the first cohort of 666 subjects. The rearrangement links TRBV5-1 to TRBJ1-1; D gene unclear. The sequenced sample was PBMCs. The sequence was collected from a woman younger than 35 in good health and CMV-seronegative. The CDR3 nucleotides read TGCGCCAGCAGCTTGCAGGTGGGGAACACTGAAGCTTTCTTT. Translating gives CASSLQVGNTEAFF.